This passage covers 28 T cell receptor beta chains from one sample sequenced in a study of T cell changes during pregnancy in multiple sclerosis. Sequenced by immunoSEQ multiplex PCR; TCRdb stores in-frame clones only, minus some. The sample lists roughly 56,000 clones, 70% to 90% seen once, with roughly 1.7% in the top ten. The sample in question was peripheral blood, obtained in the first trimester of pregnancy. All receptors come from a female donor with multiple sclerosis, enrolled in a pregnancy study.

This sequence joins TRBV28 and TRBJ1-1; 8 nucleotides align to TRBD1. Germline V gives CDR1 MDHEN, CDR2 SYDVKM. V shed 8 bases and J 7 bases; nucleotides not matched to a gene: 18. There are 16 residues in the CDR3. The CDR3, as DNA: TGTGCCAGCCGTGGGAATTGGGGACAGGCCAATGGTGAAGCTTTCTTT. Its protein is CASRGNWGQANGEAFF.

The genes are TRBV19 and TRBJ1-1; the match to TRBD1 covers 11 bases. Germline trimming cut 11 bases from V and 9 bases from J; bases unmatched to any gene: 20. Per germline, CDR1 LNHDA and CDR2 SQIVND (reference sequence). CDR3 length: 16 residues. The CDR3 protein is CASPPRGQGALKKAFF. The CDR3 coding sequence is TGTGCCTCACCCCCCCGCGGACAGGGGGCTTTAAAAAAAGCTTTCTTT. Full variable domain (outside the CDR3, taken from reference TRBV19 and TRBJ1-1): DGGITQSPKYLFRKEGQNVTLSCEQNLNHDAMYWYRQDPGQGLRLIYYSQIVNDFQKGDIAEGYSVSREKKESFPLTVTSAQKNPTAFYLCASPPRGQGALKKAFFGQGTRLTVV.

The chain employs TRBV27 and TRBJ2-7; TRBD2 agrees at 15 bases. The CDR3 is made up of 16 amino acids. After removal of 3 bases from V and 5 bases from J, the junction contained 5 bases not matched to a gene. Germline V gene data show CDR1 as MNHEY and CDR2 as SMNVEV (reference sequence). The CDR3 is CASSFRGTSGRNEQYF. The CDR3 nucleotides read TGTGCCAGCAGTTTCCGGGGGACTAGCGGGAGGAACGAGCAGTACTTC.

The chain carries TRBV18 and TRBJ1-5; 7 bases match TRBD1. With V trimmed by 3 bases and J by 1 base, 3 bases remained unmatched. The CDR3 sequence is 15 residues long. Germline CDR1 and CDR2: KGHSH and LQKENI. Written as DNA, the CDR3 is TGTGCCAGCTCACCGCAACAGGGGAGCAATCAGCCCCAGCATTTT. Encoded protein: CASSPQQGSNQPQHF.

V and J are TRBV27 and TRBJ1-2; D remains unclear. The CDR3 runs 14 residues. CDR1 is MNHEY, CDR2 SMNVEV, per germline (reference sequence). The germline V and J ends were trimmed by 6 bases and 1 base, with 12 bases remaining between them. In DNA, the CDR3 is TGTGCCAGCAGGTCAGGAGCGGATAACTATGGCTACACCTTC. This encodes CASRSGADNYGYTF.

This chain's CDR3 is CASSFDAAYEQYF. In DNA form, the CDR3 reads TGCGCCAGCAGCTTTGACGCGGCCTACGAGCAGTACTTC. The chain carries TRBV5-1 and TRBJ2-7, with D hard to call. Germline V lookup: CDR1 SGHRS, CDR2 YFSETQ. Trimming left V 2 bases short and J 2 bases short, with 8 bases between. This CDR3 region has 13 residues.

This chain links TRBV6-5 with TRBJ2-1; weak D call: TRBD2 (6 bases). Germline CDR1 and CDR2: MNHEY and SVGAGI. V was pared by 0 bases and J by 3 bases, with 9 bases between. The CDR3 totals 15 residues. The CDR3 region has the DNA TGTGCCAGCAGTTACTCAGCGGGCGACTACAATGAGCAGTTCTTC. The encoded protein is CASSYSAGDYNEQFF.

The genes are TRBV30 and TRBJ1-1, with 10 bases identical to TRBD1. V lost 5 bases to trimming and J lost 6 bases; unmatched junction nucleotides: 18. The CDR3 has 17 residues. Germline CDR1 GTSNPN, CDR2 SVGIG (reference sequence). DNA for the CDR3: TGTGCCTGGGGCGACAGGGGGCTTTATTTGGGCGAGGCTGAAGCTTTCTTT. Residues: CAWGDRGLYLGEAEAFF.

This clone was seen just once. The J gene is TRBJ1-2, the V gene TRBV11-2; D is undetermined. CDR1 SGHAT and CDR2 FQNNGV come from the germline V gene. The length of the CDR3 is 12 residues. Between the trimmed V and J ends, which lost 5 bases and 8 bases, there was a span of 12 bases. The CDR3 here is CASSPPSRGYTF. The CDR3 bases are TGTGCCAGCAGCCCCCCTTCGAGGGGCTACACCTTC.

The chain carries TRBV10-3 and TRBJ1-1; perhaps TRBD1 as D (5 bases). The CDR3 extends over 15 amino acids. Trimming took 0 bases from V and 4 from J, leaving 12 bases between them. From germline, CDR1 is ENHRY and CDR2 SYGVKD. CDR3 amino acids: CAISESGQLGTEAFF. The CDR3 DNA is TGTGCCATCAGTGAGTCGGGGCAACTCGGCACTGAAGCTTTCTTT.

The chain links TRBV28 to TRBJ2-7; the match to TRBD2 covers 8 bases. The CDR3 covers 13 residues. V trimming: 7 bases; J trimming: 5 bases; junction bases outside the gene matches: 7. CDR1 and CDR2 (germline): MDHEN, SYDVKM. CDR3 amino acids: CASTSSGSHEQYF. CDR3 DNA sequence: TGTGCCAGCACTTCAAGCGGGAGCCACGAGCAGTACTTC.

This clone has a single count. J is TRBJ1-1 and V is TRBV27; the D gene is possibly TRBD1 (6 bases). The V gene lost 5 bases and the J gene lost 2 bases, with 15 bases spanning the gap. The germline gives CDR1 MNHEY, CDR2 SMNVEV (reference sequence). The CDR3 runs to 15 residues. CDR3 DNA: TGTGCCAGCAGTCGGGACAATTTGATAAACACTGAAGCTTTCTTT. Translating it yields CASSRDNLINTEAFF.

The chain couples TRBV7-2 to TRBJ1-2; D remains unclear. V lost 5 bases and J 8 bases, leaving 9 bases between the germline ends. From germline, CDR1 is SGHTA and CDR2 FQGNSA. This CDR3 spans 11 amino acids. CDR3 bases: TGTGCCAGCAGCGCCAACATCGGCTACACCTTC. The encoded protein is CASSANIGYTF.

Remarks on this clone: At one end, the junction sequence differs from germline, possibly due to a read error. V is TRBV10-3 and J is TRBJ2-2; 9 nucleotides agree with TRBD1. The CDR3 spans 17 residues. The germline gives CDR1 ENHRY, CDR2 SYGVKD. The DNA for the CDR3 is TGTGCCATCAGGGATTACGGGACAGGGACGAACCCCGGGGAGCTGTTTTTT. Its translation: CAIRDYGTGTNPGELFF.

The chain has TRBV2 and TRBJ2-7; 9 positions match TRBD1. The CDR3 sequence is 15 residues long. V lost 6 bases and J lost 2; bases outside the gene matches: 8. CDR1 SNHLY and CDR2 FYNNEI come from the germline V gene. CDR3 DNA: TGTGCCAGCAGGGACCCGGGACAGGGACCCTACGAGCAGTACTTC. It specifies CASRDPGQGPYEQYF.

This chain connects TRBV7-2 to TRBJ2-1; D unclear. V lost 4 bases and J lost 0, with 4 bases in between. CDR1 is SGHTA, CDR2 FQGNSA, per germline. This CDR3 comprises 13 residues. In DNA form, the CDR3 reads TGTGCCAGCAGCTCTAACTCCTACAATGAGCAGTTCTTC. This sequence encodes CASSSNSYNEQFF.

This chain joins TRBV6-1 and TRBJ2-2, with D unclear. CDR1 and CDR2 from the germline V gene are MNHNS and SASEGT. The V and J ends lost 2 bases and 4 bases respectively, with 11 bases between them. The CDR3 has 15 residues. CDR3 residues: CASSEPWHSTGELFF. The CDR3 DNA sequence: TGTGCCAGCAGTGAACCTTGGCATTCCACCGGGGAGCTGTTTTTT.

This chain uses TRBV6-6 with TRBJ2-7; 7 positions agree with TRBD1. The CDR3 covers 15 residues. Germline-derived CDR1 and CDR2 are MNHNY and SVGAGI (reference sequence). The ends lost 0 bases at V and 0 bases at J; junction bases unmatched: 2. CDR3 residues: CASSYSTGPSYEQYF. CDR3 nucleotides: TGTGCCAGCAGTTACTCGACAGGGCCCTCCTACGAGCAGTACTTC.

This chain uses TRBV9 with TRBJ1-2; D not resolved. V lost 1 base to trimming and J lost 7 bases, with 17 bases between them. CDR3 length: 15 residues. Germline V CDR1 and CDR2: SGDLS, YYNGEE. CDR3 protein: CASSVFKLRGFGYTF. CDR3 in DNA: TGTGCCAGCAGCGTATTTAAGTTACGGGGTTTTGGCTACACCTTC. Combining the CDR3 with reference TRBV9 and TRBJ1-2 gives the whole variable domain DSGVTQTPKHLITATGQRVTLRCSPRSGDLSVYWYQQSLDQGLQFLIQYYNGEERAKGNILERFSAQQFPDLHSELNLSSLELGDSALYFCASSVFKLRGFGYTFGSGTRLTVV.

The rearrangement joins TRBV7-3 to TRBJ2-7, with 7 bases identical to TRBD1. Germline V gives CDR1 SGHTA, CDR2 FQGTGA. There are 13 residues in the CDR3. V shed 3 bases and J 5 bases; nucleotides not matched to a gene: 4. The DNA of the CDR3 is TGTGCCAGCAGCTTGACAGGGATCCACGAGCAGTACTTC. This sequence encodes CASSLTGIHEQYF.

The J gene is TRBJ2-3, the V gene TRBV29-1; D ambiguous. This CDR3 region has 12 residues. Trimming removed 3 bases from V and 4 bases from J, with 8 bases in between. Germline-derived CDR1 and CDR2 are SQVTM and ANQGSEA. The CDR3 bases are TGCAGCGTTGACTGGAGACCAGATACGCAGTATTTT. Amino acid sequence: CSVDWRPDTQYF.

V gene TRBV5-5 combines with J gene TRBJ2-3, with 13 bases aligning to TRBD2. V dropped 0 bases and J dropped 5; count of bases not matched to a gene: 6. This CDR3 comprises 17 residues. Per the germline V gene, CDR1 is SGHKS and CDR2 is YYEKEE (reference sequence). The CDR3 DNA is TGTGCCAGCAGCTTGGCCGCAGGACTAGCGGGAGTAGATACGCAGTATTTT. Translated, it gives CASSLAAGLAGVDTQYF.

This clone was picked up a small number of times. CDR3 sequence: CASSSQPSNTEAFF. CDR3 DNA sequence: TGCGCCAGCAGCTCACAACCTTCAAACACTGAAGCTTTCTTT. The gene calls are TRBV5-1 and TRBJ1-1; D unclear. CDR3 length: 14 residues. The V and J ends lost 3 bases and 2 bases respectively, with 11 bases between them. In germline, CDR1 is SGHRS, CDR2 YFSETQ.

The V gene is TRBV11-2, the J gene TRBJ2-5; possible D gene TRBD2, 6 bases. CDR1 SGHAT and CDR2 FQNNGV come from the germline V gene. Trimming shortened V by 0 bases and J by 6 bases, and 17 bases separated the two germline ends. The CDR3 totals 16 residues. CDR3 residues: CASSLDLGRDQQTQYF. The CDR3 bases are TGTGCCAGCAGCTTAGATCTAGGGCGGGATCAACAGACCCAGTACTTC.

V gene TRBV28 combines with J gene TRBJ2-7; tentatively, D is TRBD1 (6 bases). V was pared by 3 bases and J by 3 bases, with 15 bases between. The CDR3 runs 15 residues. CDR1 and CDR2 from the germline V gene are MDHEN and SYDVKM. The CDR3 sequence: CASSFMRGSIYEQYF. The CDR3 DNA reads as TGTGCCAGCAGTTTCATGAGGGGGAGTATCTACGAGCAGTACTTC.

The CDR3 DNA reads as TGTGCCAGCATCCCCGGGGATGCATACAATGAGCAGTTCTTC. This translates into CASIPGDAYNEQFF. The V gene is TRBV6-1, the J gene TRBJ2-1; a possible D gene is TRBD2 (5 bases). Trimming left V 7 bases short and J 4 bases short, with 14 bases between. The CDR3 contains 14 residues. In germline, CDR1 is MNHNS, CDR2 SASEGT.

The genes are TRBV5-1 and TRBJ2-3; tentatively, D is TRBD2 (7 bases). Trimming removed 0 bases at V and 2 bases at J, with 10 bases between. The V gene's germline CDR1 is SGHRS and CDR2 YFSETQ. CDR3 length equals 15 residues. Written as DNA, the CDR3 is TGCGCCAGCAGCTTGGCCGGGGGGCCCACAGATACGCAGTATTTT. This encodes CASSLAGGPTDTQYF.

The gene calls are TRBV28 and TRBJ1-2; unclear D gene. CDR3 size: 11 residues. Deletions cut 4 bases from V and 5 bases from J, with 5 bases between. The V gene's germline CDR1 is MDHEN and CDR2 SYDVKM. The CDR3 spells CASSSSYGYTF. CDR3 bases: TGTGCCAGCAGTTCCAGTTATGGCTACACCTTC.